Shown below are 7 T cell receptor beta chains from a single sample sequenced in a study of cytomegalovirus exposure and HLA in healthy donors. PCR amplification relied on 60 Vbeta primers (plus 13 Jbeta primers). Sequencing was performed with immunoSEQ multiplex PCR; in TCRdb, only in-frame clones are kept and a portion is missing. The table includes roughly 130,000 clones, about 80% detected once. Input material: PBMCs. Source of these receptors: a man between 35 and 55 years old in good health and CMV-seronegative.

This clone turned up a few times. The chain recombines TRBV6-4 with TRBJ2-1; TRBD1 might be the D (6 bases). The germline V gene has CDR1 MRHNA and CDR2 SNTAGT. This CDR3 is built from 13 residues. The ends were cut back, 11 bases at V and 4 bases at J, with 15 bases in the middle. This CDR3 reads CASAGDLYNEQFF. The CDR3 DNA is TGTGCCTCAGCAGGGGACCTTTACAATGAGCAGTTCTTC.

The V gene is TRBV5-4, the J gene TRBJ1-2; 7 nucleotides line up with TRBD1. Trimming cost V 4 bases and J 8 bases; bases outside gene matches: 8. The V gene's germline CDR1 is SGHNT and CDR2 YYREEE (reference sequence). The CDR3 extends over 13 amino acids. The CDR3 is CASSPDRDRGYTF. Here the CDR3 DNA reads TGTGCCAGCAGCCCTGACAGGGATCGGGGCTACACCTTC.

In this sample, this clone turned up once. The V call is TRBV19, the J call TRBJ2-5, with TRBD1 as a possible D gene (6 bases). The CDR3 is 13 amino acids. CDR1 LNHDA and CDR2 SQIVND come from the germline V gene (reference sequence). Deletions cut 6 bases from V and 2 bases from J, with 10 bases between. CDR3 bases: TGTGCCAGTAGAGGAGGACAGCAAGAGACCCAGTACTTC. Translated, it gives CASRGGQQETQYF.

CDR3 sequence reads: CASSRPGGFAYEQYF. As DNA, the CDR3 is TGTGCCAGCAGCCGCCCGGGAGGGTTCGCCTACGAGCAGTACTTC. The chain combines TRBV5-6 with TRBJ2-7; 8 positions match TRBD2. The CDR3 runs to 15 residues. CDR1 SGHDT and CDR2 YYEEEE come from the germline V gene. After removal of 4 bases from V and 2 bases from J, the junction contained 8 bases not matched to a gene. Based on the CDR3 plus reference TRBV5-6 and TRBJ2-7, the full variable domain is DAGVTQSPTHLIKTRGQQVTLRCSPKSGHDTVSWYQQALGQGPQFIFQYYEEEERQRGNFPDRFSGHQFPNYSSELNVNALLLGDSALYLCASSRPGGFAYEQYFGPGTRLTVT.

This CDR3 is CASSPGGGSYEQYF. In DNA form, the CDR3 reads TGCGCCAGCAGCCCGGGGGGCGGATCCTACGAGCAGTACTTC. This rearrangement joins TRBV5-1 to TRBJ2-7; D might be TRBD2 (7 bases). This CDR3 contains 14 residues. CDR1 and CDR2 from the germline V gene are SGHRS and YFSETQ. V shed 4 bases and J shed 1 base, with 12 bases lying between them. The whole variable domain, filled in from reference TRBV5-1 and TRBJ2-7, reads KAGVTQTPRYLIKTRGQQVTLSCSPISGHRSVSWYQQTPGQGLQFLFEYFSETQRNKGNFPGRFSGRQFSNSRSEMNVSTLELGDSALYLCASSPGGGSYEQYFGPGTRLTVT.

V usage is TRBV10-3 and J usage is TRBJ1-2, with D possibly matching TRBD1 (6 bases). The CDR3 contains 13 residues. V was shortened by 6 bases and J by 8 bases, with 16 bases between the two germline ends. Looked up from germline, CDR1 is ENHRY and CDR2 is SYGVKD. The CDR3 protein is CAISDRRPSGYTF. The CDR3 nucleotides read TGTGCCATCAGCGACAGGAGACCTTCCGGCTACACCTTC.

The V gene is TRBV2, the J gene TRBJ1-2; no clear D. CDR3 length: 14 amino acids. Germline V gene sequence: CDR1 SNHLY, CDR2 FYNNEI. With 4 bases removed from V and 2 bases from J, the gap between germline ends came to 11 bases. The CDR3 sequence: CASSVGGINYGYTF. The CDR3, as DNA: TGTGCCAGCAGTGTTGGAGGGATAAACTATGGCTACACCTTC. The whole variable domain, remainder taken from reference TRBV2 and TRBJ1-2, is EPEVTQTPSHQVTQMGQEVILRCVPISNHLYFYWYRQILGQKVEFLVSFYNNEISEKSEIFDDQFSVERPDGSNFTLKIRSTKLEDSAMYFCASSVGGINYGYTFGSGTRLTVV.